A single sample is the source of the 29 T cell receptor beta chains below, sequenced in a study of blood T cell repertoires in COVID-19 (dated by TCRdb to 2019 to 2021). The library was prepared using the immunoSEQ multiplex PCR assay. Drawn from immuneACCESS, this table holds only the in-frame rearrangements with V and J called that TCRdb kept. Clones are partly lost; checked studies trace under half to an unresolved V gene and leave the rest unexplained. This sample lists a few hundred thousand clones; approximately 90% were detected once. The ten largest clonotypes hold around 1% of the sample. Sequenced: PBMCs or T cells enriched from blood (not recorded which). Receptors originate from a young man who had recovered from COVID-19.

This clone has only a few counts. The genes are TRBV7-9 and TRBJ2-4; 9 bases agree with TRBD1. The CDR3 runs 15 residues. Per germline, CDR1 SEHNR and CDR2 FQNEAQ (reference sequence). J lost 5 bases, V lost 7 bases, and 9 bases had no gene match. The CDR3 region is CASIPGGQGQNIQYF. Written as DNA, the CDR3 is TGTGCCAGCATCCCCGGGGGACAGGGACAAAACATTCAGTACTTC.

The chain uses TRBV7-9 and TRBJ1-2, with unresolved D. The CDR3 is made up of 13 amino acids. Deletions cut 5 bases from V and 6 bases from J, with 13 bases between. The germline V gene has CDR1 SEHNR and CDR2 FQNEAQ (reference sequence). In nucleotides, the CDR3 is TGTGCCAGCAGCCAGGCCGCCGGGGATGGCTACACCTTC. The encoded protein is CASSQAAGDGYTF.

This chain uses TRBV5-6 with TRBJ1-5, with 9 nucleotides matching TRBD1. Germline V gene data show CDR1 as SGHDT and CDR2 as YYEEEE. This CDR3 region has 15 residues. The ends lost 0 bases at V and 6 bases at J; junction bases unmatched: 4. The CDR3 DNA sequence: TGTGCCAGCAGCTTGGGGGACAGGGCCGGTCAGCCCCAGCATTTT. This gives the protein CASSLGDRAGQPQHF.

The V gene is TRBV7-3, the J gene TRBJ2-1, with 8 bases matching TRBD2. The CDR3 extends over 14 amino acids. Germline trimming cut 5 bases from V and 13 bases from J; bases unmatched to any gene: 13. Germline V lookup: CDR1 SGHTA, CDR2 FQGTGA. This CDR3 is CASSEAGLAPHQFF. The DNA of the CDR3 is TGTGCCAGCAGCGAAGCAGGACTAGCCCCGCACCAGTTCTTC.

The chain couples TRBV12-3 or TRBV12-4 to TRBJ1-1; D not certain. The germline V and J ends were trimmed by 6 bases and 7 bases, with 15 bases remaining between them. This CDR3 has 13 amino acids. The CDR3 sequence: CASRKRGRDEAFF. The CDR3 nucleotides are TGTGCCAGCAGGAAGCGGGGTCGGGATGAAGCTTTCTTT.

The rearrangement joins TRBV7-9 to TRBJ2-1, with 7 bases matching TRBD2. V was pared by 5 bases and J by 0 bases, with 7 bases of the junction left unmatched. The CDR3 has 16 residues. The germline gives CDR1 SEHNR, CDR2 FQNEAQ (reference sequence). DNA of the CDR3: TGTGCCAGCAGCCGTCTGGGAGGGAGCTCCTACAATGAGCAGTTCTTC. Its translation: CASSRLGGSSYNEQFF.

This sequence joins TRBV10-3 and TRBJ2-7; the D is unclear. The CDR3 covers 14 residues. Between the trimmed V and J ends, which lost 7 bases and 6 bases, there was a span of 19 bases. The germline V gene has CDR1 ENHRY and CDR2 SYGVKD. This chain's CDR3 is CAITAGFLSGEQYF. Written as DNA, the CDR3 is TGTGCCATCACCGCCGGGTTTCTCTCGGGCGAGCAGTACTTC.

This clone was observed a single time. The sample has other DNA sequences that encode this CDR3 too. The rearrangement joins TRBV12-3 or TRBV12-4 to TRBJ1-2; maybe TRBD1 (5 bases). Trimming took off 1 base at V and 8 bases at J, with 5 bases between the two ends. The CDR3 extends over 11 amino acids. CDR3 coding DNA: TGTGCCAGCAGTTTAGGGGGCGGCTACACCTTC. This gives the protein CASSLGGGYTF.

The chain combines TRBV11-3 with TRBJ2-1; 7 bases are shared with TRBD2. The CDR3 has 15 amino acids. The germline gives CDR1 SGHNT, CDR2 YENEEA. J gave up 8 bases and V 1 base, and 8 bases lay outside the gene matches. The CDR3 loop reads CASSLGTSLSDEQFF. The CDR3 nucleotides read TGTGCCAGCAGCTTAGGGACTAGTCTCTCCGATGAGCAGTTCTTC.

The chain uses TRBV7-3 and TRBJ1-2; D unresolved. V was trimmed by 5 bases and J by 1 base, leaving 14 bases between them. CDR3 size: 15 residues. Germline assignment: CDR1 SGHTA and CDR2 FQGTGA. CDR3 DNA: TGTGCCAGCAGCCCCTCGTCTATAGTTAACTATGGCTACACCTTC. Protein product: CASSPSSIVNYGYTF.

The chain is built from TRBV7-2 and TRBJ2-7, with TRBD1 as a possible D gene (6 bases). The ends were cut back, 5 bases at V and 5 bases at J, with 13 bases in the middle. The CDR3 extends over 13 amino acids. Germline CDR1 reads SGHTA; CDR2 reads FQGNSA. The CDR3 region has the DNA TGTGCCAGCAGCCCCGGGACACAAAACGAGCAGTACTTC. Its translation is CASSPGTQNEQYF.

The V call is TRBV19, the J call TRBJ1-5, with D possibly matching TRBD1 (6 bases). V was pared by 3 bases and J by 0 bases, with 15 bases between. This CDR3 contains 17 residues. Germline V gives CDR1 LNHDA, CDR2 SQIVND (reference sequence). The CDR3 spells CASSISRGYNSNQPQHF. The CDR3 DNA reads TGTGCCAGTAGTATCTCCAGGGGATACAATAGCAATCAGCCCCAGCATTTT.

This clone has a single count. V and J are TRBV6-5 and TRBJ2-1; 14 bases map to TRBD2. From germline, CDR1 is MNHEY and CDR2 SVGAGI. The CDR3 runs to 15 residues. With 10 bases clipped from V and 8 bases from J, the junction kept 10 bases outside the gene matches. The CDR3 is CATETSGGAVYEQFF. CDR3 in DNA: TGTGCCACAGAGACTAGCGGGGGGGCAGTCTATGAGCAGTTCTTC.

The chain couples TRBV5-1 to TRBJ2-2, with D tentatively TRBD1 (7 bases). The V gene lost 4 bases and the J gene lost 1 base, with 11 bases spanning the gap. The germline V gene has CDR1 SGHRS and CDR2 YFSETQ. The CDR3 is made up of 15 amino acids. CDR3 DNA sequence: TGCGCCAGCAGCCCAGGGGGGAGGAACACCGGGGAGCTGTTTTTT. Translating gives CASSPGGRNTGELFF.

The rearrangement links TRBV25-1 to TRBJ1-4; possible D gene TRBD1, 6 bases. Between the trimmed V and J ends, which lost 5 bases and 7 bases, there was a span of 14 bases. This CDR3 spans 14 amino acids. The germline CDR1 and CDR2 sequences are MGHDK and SYGVNS. This chain's CDR3 is CASSTPGTLEKLFF. The CDR3 DNA reads as TGTGCCAGCAGTACCCCCGGGACACTTGAAAAACTGTTTTTT.

The CDR3 loop reads CASKTGGRRPNTEAFF. The CDR3 coding sequence is TGTGCCAGCAAGACAGGGGGCCGAAGACCGAACACTGAAGCTTTCTTT. J is TRBJ1-1 and V is TRBV19, with TRBD1 matching over 10 bases. There are 16 residues in the CDR3. CDR1 is LNHDA, CDR2 SQIVND, per germline (reference sequence). Trimming removed 9 bases from V and 1 base from J; junction bases left unmatched: 11.

The rearrangement links TRBV5-1 to TRBJ2-2; D perhaps matches TRBD1 (6 bases). Trimming took 4 bases from V and 6 from J, leaving 16 bases between them. Germline CDR1 and CDR2: SGHRS and YFSETQ. CDR3 length equals 15 residues. In nucleotides, the CDR3 is TGCGCCAGCAGCCCGCGAGCTACAGGGCCCGGGGAGCTGTTTTTT. Protein sequence: CASSPRATGPGELFF. The full variable domain, completed using reference TRBV5-1 and TRBJ2-2, is KAGVTQTPRYLIKTRGQQVTLSCSPISGHRSVSWYQQTPGQGLQFLFEYFSETQRNKGNFPGRFSGRQFSNSRSEMNVSTLELGDSALYLCASSPRATGPGELFFGEGSRLTVL.

The rearrangement joins TRBV6-6 to TRBJ2-1; possibly TRBD2 for D (6 bases). Germline V gives CDR1 MNHNY, CDR2 SVGAGI (reference sequence). V shed 2 bases and J shed 2 bases, with 13 bases lying between them. This CDR3 has 16 amino acids. As DNA, the CDR3 is TGTGCCAGCAGTTACGTTCTAGCGCCGACCTACAATGAGCAGTTCTTC. This sequence encodes CASSYVLAPTYNEQFF.

The chain links TRBV5-4 to TRBJ1-1; 7 nucleotides align to TRBD1. This CDR3 is built from 16 residues. The V segment lost 5 bases and the J segment 0 bases; nucleotides outside the gene matches: 10. CDR1 is SGHNT, CDR2 YYREEE, per germline (reference sequence). The CDR3 loop is CASSFGGTVLNTEAFF. In DNA form, the CDR3 reads TGTGCCAGCAGTTTCGGCGGGACAGTCCTGAACACTGAAGCTTTCTTT. The full variable domain, its missing parts supplied by reference TRBV5-4 and TRBJ1-1, is ETGVTQSPTHLIKTRGQQVTLRCSSQSGHNTVSWYQQALGQGPQFIFQYYREEENGRGNFPPRFSGLQFPNYSSELNVNALELDDSALYLCASSFGGTVLNTEAFFGQGTRLTVV.

The chain recombines TRBV7-9 with TRBJ2-4; 8 bases match TRBD2. This CDR3 has 15 residues. The germline gives CDR1 SEHNR, CDR2 FQNEAQ (reference sequence). V gave up 0 bases and J gave up 3 bases; unmatched junction bases: 1. CDR3 protein: CASSLAGTSKNIQYF. CDR3 in DNA: TGTGCCAGCAGCTTAGCCGGGACTAGCAAAAACATTCAGTACTTC.

The sample holds a few counts of this clone. The chain employs TRBV27 and TRBJ1-2; weak D call: TRBD1 (6 bases). This CDR3 spans 14 amino acids. V lost 5 bases and J lost 4, with 14 bases in between. From germline, CDR1 is MNHEY and CDR2 SMNVEV (reference sequence). The CDR3 DNA follows: TGTGCCAGCAGTCAGACCCTAGGGGGCTATGGCTACACCTTC. This sequence encodes CASSQTLGGYGYTF.

In DNA, the CDR3 is TGTGCCAGCAGCCAAGTCACAGGAGCCACCTATGGCTACACCTTC. Translated, it gives CASSQVTGATYGYTF. The rearrangement joins TRBV3-1 (or the pseudogene TRBV3-2) to TRBJ1-2, with D possibly TRBD1 on 5 matching bases. V lost 1 base and J 4 bases, leaving 13 bases between the germline ends. CDR1 is LGHDT and CDR2 is YNNKEL in the germline V gene (reference sequence). The CDR3 has 15 amino acids.

The rearrangement links TRBV6-2 or TRBV6-3 to TRBJ2-5; possibly TRBD2 for D (5 bases). The CDR3 sequence is 16 residues long. The germline V gene has CDR1 MNHEY and CDR2 SVGEGT. V lost 1 base, J lost 0 bases, and 12 bases lay in between. The CDR3 coding sequence is TGTGCCAGCAGTTACTTTCCGGGGTTGCACCAAGAGACCCAGTACTTC. It encodes CASSYFPGLHQETQYF.

V and J are TRBV7-2 and TRBJ1-6; TRBD1 matches at 11 bases. This CDR3 has 14 residues. V was clipped by 5 bases and J by 9 bases; unmatched bases: 3. The germline gives CDR1 SGHTA, CDR2 FQGNSA. CDR3 nucleotides: TGTGCCAGCAGCATGGGACAGGGGGGTTCACCCCTCCACTTT. Translating gives CASSMGQGGSPLHF.

The chain has TRBV7-9 and TRBJ2-1; 10 bases map to TRBD1. Per the germline V gene, CDR1 is SEHNR and CDR2 is FQNEAQ (reference sequence). J was trimmed by 9 bases and V by 4 bases; bases with no gene match: 12. The CDR3 covers 16 residues. This CDR3 is CASSYPAGQGTVEQFF. As DNA, the CDR3 is TGTGCCAGCAGCTACCCCGCGGGACAGGGGACCGTTGAGCAGTTCTTC. Full variable domain (rest looked up from reference TRBV7-9 and TRBJ2-1): DTGVSQNPRHKITKRGQNVTFRCDPISEHNRLYWYRQTLGQGPEFLTYFQNEAQLEKSRLLSDRFSAERPKGSFSTLEIQRTEQGDSAMYLCASSYPAGQGTVEQFFGPGTRLTVL.

The genes are TRBV6-5 and TRBJ1-3; D is undetermined. This CDR3 contains 13 residues. The V gene's germline CDR1 is MNHEY and CDR2 SVGAGI. Trimming stripped 6 bases from V and 7 bases from J, with 13 bases between. This chain's CDR3 is CASSSSVMNTIYF. The CDR3 nucleotides are TGTGCCAGCAGCTCTTCGGTTATGAACACCATATATTTT.

Points on this clone: The junction shows a germline mismatch at one end, possibly a read error. This chain joins TRBV3-1 (or the pseudogene TRBV3-2) and TRBJ2-7; a possible D gene is TRBD2 (7 bases). The CDR3 loop spans 14 amino acids. Germline V gives CDR1 LGHDT, CDR2 YNNKEL (reference sequence). Written as DNA, the CDR3 is TGTGCCAGCAGCCAAACCGCGGGGCGGGGGCAGTTGATCTTC. Its translation: CASSQTAGRGQLIF.

The chain joins TRBV28 to TRBJ1-2; TRBD1 matches 8 bases. This CDR3 spans 14 amino acids. CDR1 and CDR2 from the germline V gene are MDHEN and SYDVKM. V was pared by 4 bases and J by 8 bases, with 9 bases of the junction left unmatched. This CDR3 reads CASSSPSGGLGYTF. CDR3 in DNA: TGTGCCAGCAGTTCGCCGTCAGGGGGCTTGGGCTACACCTTC.

The gene calls are TRBV7-2 and TRBJ2-1; 11 bases fit TRBD2. The CDR3 sequence is 15 residues long. Germline V lookup: CDR1 SGHTA, CDR2 FQGNSA. V was clipped by 3 bases and J by 4 bases; unmatched bases: 2. The DNA for the CDR3 is TGTGCCAGCAGCTTTAGCGGGGGGGTTTACAATGAGCAGTTCTTC. It translates to CASSFSGGVYNEQFF.